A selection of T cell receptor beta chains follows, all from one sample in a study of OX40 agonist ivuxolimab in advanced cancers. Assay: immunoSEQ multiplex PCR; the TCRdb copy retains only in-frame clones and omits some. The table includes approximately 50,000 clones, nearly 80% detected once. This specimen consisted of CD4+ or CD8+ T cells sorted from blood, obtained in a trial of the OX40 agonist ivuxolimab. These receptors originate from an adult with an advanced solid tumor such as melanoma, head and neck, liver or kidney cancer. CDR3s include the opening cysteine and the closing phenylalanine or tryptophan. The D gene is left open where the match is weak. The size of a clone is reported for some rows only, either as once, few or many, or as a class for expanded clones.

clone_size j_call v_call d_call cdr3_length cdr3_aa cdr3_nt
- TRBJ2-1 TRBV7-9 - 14 CASSLEGAYNEQFF TGTGCCAGCAGCTTAGAGGGGGCCTACAATGAGCAGTTCTTC
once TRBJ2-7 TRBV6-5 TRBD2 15 CASSSGTSGSYEQYF TGTGCCAGCAGCTCCGGGACTAGCGGCTCCTACGAGCAGTACTTC
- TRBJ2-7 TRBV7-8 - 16 CASSSHERGLNREQYF TGTGCCAGCAGCTCCCACGAAAGGGGCCTCAATCGCGAGCAGTACTTC
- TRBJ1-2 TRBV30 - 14 CAWSVFGLNYGYTF TGTGCCTGGAGTGTATTCGGTCTTAACTATGGCTACACCTTC
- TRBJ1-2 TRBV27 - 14 CASSLRGGYYGYTF TGTGCCAGCAGCCTGAGGGGCGGATACTATGGCTACACCTTC
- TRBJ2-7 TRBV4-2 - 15 CASSQGAGGSYEQYF TGTGCCAGCAGCCAAGGGGCAGGGGGGTCCTACGAGCAGTACTTC
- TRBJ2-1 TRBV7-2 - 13 CASKLSWGNEQFF TGTGCCAGCAAGCTTAGTTGGGGGAATGAGCAGTTCTTC
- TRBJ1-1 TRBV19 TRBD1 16 CASSIRGTGRFSEAFF TGTGCCAGTAGTATTCGGGGGACAGGGCGTTTCTCTGAAGCTTTCTTT
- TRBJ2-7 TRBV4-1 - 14 CASSQVSKGYEQYF TGCGCCAGCAGCCAAGTAAGTAAGGGCTACGAGCAGTACTTC
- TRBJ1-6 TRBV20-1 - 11 CSAREGSPLHF TGCAGTGCTAGGGAGGGTTCACCCCTCCACTTT
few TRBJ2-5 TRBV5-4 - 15 CASSPPGHTQETQYF TGTGCCAGCAGCCCGCCGGGACACACTCAAGAGACCCAGTACTTC
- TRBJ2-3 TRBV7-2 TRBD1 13 CASSLEGADTQYF TGTGCCAGCAGCTTAGAGGGGGCGGATACGCAGTATTTT
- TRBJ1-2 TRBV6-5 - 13 CASSYHREYGYTF TGTGCCAGCAGTTACCACAGGGAGTATGGCTACACCTTC
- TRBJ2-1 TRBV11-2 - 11 CASSLGGEQFF TGTGCCAGCAGCTTAGGCGGTGAGCAGTTCTTC
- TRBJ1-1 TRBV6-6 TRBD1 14 CASTYGTVNTEAFF TGTGCCAGCACCTACGGGACAGTGAACACTGAAGCTTTCTTT
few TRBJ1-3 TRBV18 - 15 CASSAAGRTGNTIYF TGTGCCAGCTCAGCGGCGGGACGGACTGGAAACACCATATATTTT
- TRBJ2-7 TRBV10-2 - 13 CASSDVYSYEQYF TGCGCCAGCAGTGACGTCTACTCCTACGAGCAGTACTTC
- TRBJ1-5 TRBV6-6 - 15 CASSYEVGVNQPQHF TGTGCCAGCAGTTACGAGGTAGGGGTCAATCAGCCCCAGCATTTT
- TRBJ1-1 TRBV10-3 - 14 CAISEGIPLLEAFF TGTGCCATCAGTGAGGGCATACCGCTGCTTGAAGCTTTCTTT
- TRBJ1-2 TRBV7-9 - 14 CASSLGGLEDGYTF TGTGCCAGCAGCTTAGGAGGGCTTGAGGATGGCTACACCTTC
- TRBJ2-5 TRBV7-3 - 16 CASSLSPRVGVETQYF TGTGCCAGCAGCTTAAGCCCTCGGGTCGGGGTCGAGACCCAGTACTTC
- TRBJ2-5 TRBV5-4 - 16 CASSLGTLTGRRTQYF TGTGCCAGCAGCTTGGGGACGCTAACAGGGAGGAGAACCCAGTACTTC
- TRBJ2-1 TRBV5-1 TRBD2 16 CASSFTGTSGYNEQFF TGCGCCAGCAGTTTTACCGGGACTAGCGGCTACAATGAGCAGTTCTTC
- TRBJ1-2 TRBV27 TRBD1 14 CASAAHQGASGYTF TGTGCCAGCGCCGCTCACCAGGGGGCGTCCGGCTACACCTTC
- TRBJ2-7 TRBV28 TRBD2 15 CASSPTSGASYEQYF TGTGCCAGCAGTCCAACTAGCGGGGCCTCCTACGAGCAGTACTTC
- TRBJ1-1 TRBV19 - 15 CASSSLFFEGTEAFF TGTGCCAGTAGCAGTCTTTTTTTTGAGGGGACTGAAGCTTTCTTT
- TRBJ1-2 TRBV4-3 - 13 CASSQDGTYGYTF TGCGCCAGCAGCCAGGACGGGACCTATGGCTACACCTTC
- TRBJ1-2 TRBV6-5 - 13 CASSYRQAGGYTF TGTGCCAGCAGTTACCGACAGGCCGGCGGCTACACCTTC
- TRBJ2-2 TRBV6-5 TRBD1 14 CASSRTGATGELFF TGTGCCAGCAGTAGGACAGGGGCCACCGGGGAGCTGTTTTTT
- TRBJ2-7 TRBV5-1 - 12 CASSLLDGEQYF TGCGCCAGCAGCTTGCTGGATGGGGAGCAGTACTTC
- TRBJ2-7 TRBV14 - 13 CASSQYNSYEQYF TGTGCCAGCAGCCAATACAACTCCTACGAGCAGTACTTC
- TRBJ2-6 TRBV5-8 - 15 CASSFRSTGANVLTF TGTGCCAGCAGCTTTCGATCCACTGGGGCCAACGTCCTGACTTTC
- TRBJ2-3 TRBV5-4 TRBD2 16 CASSWGRGRAGDTQYF TGTGCCAGCAGCTGGGGGCGCGGGAGGGCGGGAGATACGCAGTATTTT
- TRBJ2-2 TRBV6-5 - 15 CASRRDKANTGELFF TGTGCCAGCAGAAGGGACAAGGCGAACACCGGGGAGCTGTTTTTT
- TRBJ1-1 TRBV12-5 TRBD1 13 CASAPQGGSEAFF TGTGCTAGTGCCCCACAGGGGGGCTCTGAAGCTTTCTTT
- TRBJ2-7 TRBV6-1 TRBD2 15 CASTLGGGGSYEQYF TGTGCCAGCACCCTCGGGGGGGGTGGGTCCTACGAGCAGTACTTC
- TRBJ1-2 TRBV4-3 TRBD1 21 CASSPTALPRIGQEINYGYTF TGCGCCAGCAGCCCAACTGCACTACCTCGCATCGGACAGGAGATTAACTATGGCTACACCTTC
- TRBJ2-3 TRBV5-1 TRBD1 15 CASSLRDRFTDTQYF TGCGCCAGCAGCTTGAGGGACAGATTCACAGATACGCAGTATTTT
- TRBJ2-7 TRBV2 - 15 CASMEGGQTLYEQYF TGTGCCAGCATGGAGGGCGGACAGACACTCTACGAGCAGTACTTC
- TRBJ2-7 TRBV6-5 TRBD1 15 CASSYSNRGSYEQYF TGTGCCAGCAGTTACTCCAACAGGGGGTCCTACGAGCAGTACTTC
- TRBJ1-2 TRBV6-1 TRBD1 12 CASRTGNYGYTF TGTGCCAGCCGGACAGGGAACTATGGCTACACCTTC
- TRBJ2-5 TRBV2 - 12 CASSPLIETQYF TGTGCCAGCAGCCCCCTGATTGAGACCCAGTACTTC
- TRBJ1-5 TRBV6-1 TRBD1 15 CASSTGGAGNQPQHF TGTGCCAGCAGCACAGGGGGCGCCGGCAATCAGCCCCAGCATTTT
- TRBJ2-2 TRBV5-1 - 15 CASTSETVGIGELFF TGCGCCAGCACATCTGAGACTGTCGGAATCGGGGAGCTGTTTTTT
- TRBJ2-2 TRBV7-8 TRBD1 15 CASSSGQKNTGELFF TGTGCCAGCAGCTCGGGACAGAAAAACACCGGGGAGCTGTTTTTT
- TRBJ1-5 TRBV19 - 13 CASSIQKNQPQHF TGTGCCAGTAGTATCCAGAAGAATCAGCCCCAGCATTTT
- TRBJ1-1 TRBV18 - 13 CASSQGENTEAFF TGTGCCAGCTCACAAGGGGAGAACACTGAAGCTTTCTTT
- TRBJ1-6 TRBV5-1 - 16 CASSLSGTSYNSPLHF TGCGCCAGCAGCTTGAGCGGGACTTCCTATAATTCACCCCTCCACTTT
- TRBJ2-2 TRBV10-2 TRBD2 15 CASGGLAGDTGELFF TGCGCCAGCGGGGGACTAGCGGGGGACACCGGGGAGCTGTTTTTT
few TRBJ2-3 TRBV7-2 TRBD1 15 CASSPKRGPTDTQYF TGTGCCAGCAGCCCGAAAAGGGGGCCCACAGATACGCAGTATTTT